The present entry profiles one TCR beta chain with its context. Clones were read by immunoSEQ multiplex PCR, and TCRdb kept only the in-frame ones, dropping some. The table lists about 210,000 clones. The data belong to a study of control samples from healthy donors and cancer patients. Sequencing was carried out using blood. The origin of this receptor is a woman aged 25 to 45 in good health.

The CDR3 reads CASTSRGQSLETQYF. The DNA of the CDR3 is TGTGCCAGCACCTCAAGGGGGCAGTCGTTGGAGACCCAGTACTTC. The chain carries TRBV6-6 and TRBJ2-5; 7 nucleotides line up with TRBD1. Germline loops: CDR1 MNHNY, CDR2 SVGAGI (reference sequence). The CDR3 spans 15 residues. Trimming took 7 bases from V and 5 from J; bases not matched to a gene: 13.